This T cell receptor beta chain stems from a study of cytomegalovirus exposure and HLA in healthy donors. Study outcomes and limitations: Both high specificity and high sensitivity reportedly marked the classifier's diagnosis of cytomegalovirus status.

PCR was performed using 60 Vbeta and 13 Jbeta primers. The repertoire was sequenced with immunoSEQ multiplex PCR; TCRdb's copy has only in-frame clones and lacks some. The top ten clones hold approximately 2.1% of a sample with some 150,000 clones, about four fifths of them seen once. This clone was recorded a few times. Its specificity is not known. Trimming took 9 bases from V and 7 from J; bases not matched to a gene: 6. The CDR3 covers 13 residues. Germline lookup yields CDR1 MDHEN and CDR2 SYDVKM. The specimen sequenced was PBMCs. This clonotype originated in a woman aged 45-59 years in good health and CMV-seronegative. The chain uses TRBV28 and TRBJ1-6; 7 bases fit TRBD1. The CDR3 sequence: CASVQGWNSPLHF. The CDR3 coding sequence is TGTGCCAGTGTACAGGGGTGGAATTCACCCCTCCACTTT.